This passage covers 15 T cell receptor beta chains from one sample sequenced in a study of T-cell memory formation after mild COVID-19. TCRdb analysed the 5' RACE reads with MiXCR anew, one entry per CDR3 protein. Among hundreds of thousands of distinct CDR3 sequences listed, 20% to 25% were seen once. Sequenced material: PBMCs or a T cell subset sorted from them (not recorded which). All receptors derive from an adult woman who had mild COVID-19 (a few samples of this study predate the infection). Cell type and time point are not known.

The chain recombines TRBV30 with TRBJ1-5, with D perhaps TRBD1 (5 bases). This CDR3 spans 13 amino acids. Trimming cost V 5 bases and J 7 bases, with 15 bases left between them. Germline loops: CDR1 GTSNPN, CDR2 SVGIG (reference sequence). The CDR3 bases are TGTGCCTGGGGAGAAGGGGAGGAACAGCCCCAGCATTTT. Translating gives CAWGEGEEQPQHF.

This clonotype occurred a few times. The V call is TRBV12-3 or TRBV12-4, the J call TRBJ2-3, with D unclear. The CDR3 extends over 12 amino acids. Between the trimmed V and J ends, which lost 4 bases and 5 bases, there was a span of 7 bases. The CDR3 nucleotides read TGTGCCAGCAGTTCCCCCGGAGATACGCAGTATTTT. Translation: CASSSPGDTQYF.

This clonotype came up a few times. V is TRBV9 and J is TRBJ1-3; no firm D call. Germline CDR1 SGDLS, CDR2 YYNGEE. V was cut by 4 bases and J by 0 bases, with 11 bases left in between. The CDR3 has 15 amino acids. The CDR3, as DNA: TGTGCCAGCAGCCCGATTAGGAGCTCTGGAAACACCATATATTTT. It yields the protein CASSPIRSSGNTIYF.

The rearrangement uses TRBV4-1 and TRBJ2-4; either TRBD1 or TRBD2 may fit D (5 bases each). Germline V gene lookup returns CDR1 MGHRA and CDR2 YSYEKL. V was clipped by 1 base and J by 1 base, with 14 bases between them. This CDR3 comprises 17 residues. The CDR3 loop reads CASSQVAEGWAKNIQYF. For the CDR3, the DNA is TGCGCCAGCAGCCAAGTCGCTGAGGGGTGGGCCAAAAACATTCAGTACTTC.

This clonotype was recorded a few times. This chain links TRBV24-1 with TRBJ2-1; tentatively, D is TRBD2 (6 bases). The germline CDR1 and CDR2 sequences are KGHDR and SFDVKD. The CDR3 spans 15 residues. V was clipped by 4 bases and J by 9 bases, with 18 bases between them. The chain's CDR3 is CATSDPGSEGGEQFF. The CDR3 region has the DNA TGTGCCACCAGTGACCCCGGGTCGGAGGGAGGTGAGCAGTTCTTC.

This chain joins TRBV5-1 and TRBJ2-7; D is perhaps TRBD2 (6 bases). V lost 0 bases to trimming and J lost 2 bases, with 9 bases between them. Germline V gives CDR1 SGHRS, CDR2 YFSETQ. The CDR3 runs to 14 residues. The CDR3 region is CASSLGAGTYEQYF. As DNA, the CDR3 is TGCGCCAGCAGCTTGGGGGCGGGAACCTACGAGCAGTACTTC.

This clonotype was seen a few times. This rearrangement joins TRBV12-3 or TRBV12-4 to TRBJ2-3; 9 bases are a match to TRBD1. The CDR3 runs 18 residues. Trimming took 6 bases from V and 0 from J; bases not matched to a gene: 13. The CDR3 reads CASSPPGQGLFSTDTQYF. CDR3 DNA sequence: TGTGCCAGCAGCCCTCCGGGACAGGGCCTCTTTAGCACAGATACGCAGTATTTT.

The chain couples TRBV6-6 to TRBJ2-1; 8 bases are a match to TRBD1. The CDR3 spans 17 residues. V gave up 0 bases and J gave up 0 bases; unmatched junction bases: 4. Germline values: CDR1 MNHNY, CDR2 SVGAGI (reference sequence). CDR3 coding DNA: TGTGCCAGCAGTTACTCGGGACAGGCGGGCTCCTACAATGAGCAGTTCTTC. Residues: CASSYSGQAGSYNEQFF.

The gene calls are TRBV7-2 and TRBJ2-7; 8 bases are shared with TRBD1. In germline, CDR1 is SGHTA, CDR2 FQGNSA. The V and J ends lost 5 bases and 4 bases, in that order; junction bases with no gene match: 13. The CDR3 length is 16 residues. DNA of the CDR3: TGTGCCAGCAGCCCCCCCGTTGGACAGGGTATTTACGAGCAGTACTTC. This gives the protein CASSPPVGQGIYEQYF.

This chain joins TRBV5-1 and TRBJ2-7; D call uncertain. This CDR3 is 15 amino acids long. Germline V lookup: CDR1 SGHRS, CDR2 YFSETQ. The ends were cut back, 2 bases at V and 2 bases at J, with 14 bases in the middle. The CDR3 DNA reads TGCGCCAGCAGCTTTACGGGTGGGTCCCCCTACGAGCAGTACTTC. This gives the protein CASSFTGGSPYEQYF. The whole variable domain, filled in from reference TRBV5-1 and TRBJ2-7, reads KAGVTQTPRYLIKTRGQQVTLSCSPISGHRSVSWYQQTPGQGLQFLFEYFSETQRNKGNFPGRFSGRQFSNSRSEMNVSTLELGDSALYLCASSFTGGSPYEQYFGPGTRLTVT.

J is TRBJ2-1 and V is TRBV11-2; D is undetermined. The CDR3 consists of 12 residues. V lost 0 bases, J lost 8 bases, and 5 bases lay in between. Germline CDR1 and CDR2: SGHAT and FQNNGV. This CDR3 reads CASSLDLDEQFF. The CDR3 nucleotides read TGTGCCAGCAGCTTAGATTTAGATGAGCAGTTCTTC.

This clonotype came up a few times. The chain carries TRBV9 and TRBJ2-7; no clear D gene. The V gene's germline CDR1 is SGDLS and CDR2 YYNGEE. V was shortened by 2 bases and J by 5 bases, with 14 bases between the two germline ends. The CDR3 sequence is 14 residues long. CDR3 nucleotide sequence: TGTGCCAGCAGCGTTAGTGGGTCTTACAACGAGCAGTACTTC. Encoded protein: CASSVSGSYNEQYF.

This clonotype was detected a few times. The chain is built from TRBV20-1 and TRBJ2-1; 7 bases are a match to TRBD2. The CDR3 runs to 16 residues. Germline trimming cut 0 bases from V and 3 bases from J; bases unmatched to any gene: 8. The V gene's germline CDR1 is DFQATT and CDR2 SNEGSKA (reference sequence). The CDR3 DNA reads TGCAGTGCTAGAGATCCCCAGCGGGGCCTCTACAATGAGCAGTTCTTC. Its translation is CSARDPQRGLYNEQFF.

In this sample, this clonotype turned up a few times. The rearrangement joins TRBV7-2 to TRBJ2-1, with TRBD1 as a possible D gene (5 bases). The CDR3 has 11 residues. The V and J ends lost 6 bases and 13 bases respectively, with 13 bases between them. The germline gives CDR1 SGHTA, CDR2 FQGNSA. The CDR3 DNA reads as TGTGCCAGCAGTATTGACAGTGGTCAGTTCTTC. Its protein product is CASSIDSGQFF.

This clonotype turned up a few times. This chain joins TRBV12-3 or TRBV12-4 and TRBJ2-1; a possible D gene is TRBD1 (6 bases). CDR3 length: 17 amino acids. Trimming stripped 0 bases from V and 10 bases from J, with 22 bases between. The CDR3 sequence is CASSLAGLGARSREQFF. The CDR3 nucleotides read TGTGCCAGCAGTTTAGCGGGATTGGGGGCGCGGTCCCGGGAGCAGTTCTTC.